These T cell receptor beta chains were read from a single sample in a study of blood T cell repertoires in COVID-19. Sequencing used immunoSEQ multiplex PCR; TCRdb keeps in-frame clones, though not all of them. The sample has some 130,000 clones, roughly three quarters seen once. What was sequenced was peripheral blood. These receptors originate from a woman of 80 years or more with acute or convalescent COVID-19. Both conserved end residues are part of each CDR3.

v_gene: TRBV7-3
j_gene: TRBJ1-5
CDR3aa: CASSSTPGGNQPQHF

v_gene: TRBV24-1
j_gene: TRBJ2-1
CDR3aa: CATSDPSGLAGGYEQFF

v_gene: TRBV7-9
j_gene: TRBJ1-1
CDR3aa: CASSLNPDTEAFF

v_gene: TRBV6-6
j_gene: TRBJ1-5
CDR3aa: CASSLTGGSNQPQHF

v_gene: TRBV5-6
j_gene: TRBJ2-1
CDR3aa: CASRLWSNNEQFF

v_gene: TRBV7-6
j_gene: TRBJ2-3
CDR3aa: CASSLDVAGSTDTQYF

v_gene: TRBV2
j_gene: TRBJ2-1
CDR3aa: CASRTNNNEQFF

v_gene: TRBV28
j_gene: TRBJ2-7
CDR3aa: CASSLFGQNYEQYF

v_gene: TRBV2
j_gene: TRBJ1-1
CDR3aa: CASSPGQGYTEAFF

v_gene: TRBV6-5
j_gene: TRBJ2-7
CDR3aa: CASIVDRGGGEQYF

v_gene: TRBV10-3
j_gene: TRBJ1-3
CDR3aa: CAIRRDSSGNTIYF

v_gene: TRBV6-2/TRBV6-3
j_gene: TRBJ2-3
CDR3aa: CASSWTGRADTQYF

v_gene: TRBV3-1/TRBV3-2
j_gene: TRBJ2-7
CDR3aa: CASSQGPGHLYEQYF

v_gene: TRBV7-8
j_gene: TRBJ2-3
CDR3aa: CASSRRDSSGRGDTQYF

v_gene: TRBV5-4
j_gene: TRBJ2-6
CDR3aa: CASSPGTGSSGANVLTF

v_gene: TRBV6-1
j_gene: TRBJ1-5
CDR3aa: CASSDGTGGVQPQHF

v_gene: TRBV7-8
j_gene: TRBJ1-1
CDR3aa: CASSSGQPNTEAFF

v_gene: TRBV27
j_gene: TRBJ2-5
CDR3aa: CASSFSGGETQYF

v_gene: TRBV6-5
j_gene: TRBJ2-3
CDR3aa: CASRKTGTDTQYF

v_gene: TRBV19
j_gene: TRBJ2-3
CDR3aa: CASREGAYADTQYF

v_gene: TRBV19
j_gene: TRBJ1-5
CDR3aa: CASRIRAGGDNQPQHF

v_gene: TRBV10-3
j_gene: TRBJ1-4
CDR3aa: CAIRDSFNEKLFF